The 14 T cell receptor beta chains below were found in one sample sequenced in a study of cytomegalovirus exposure and HLA in healthy donors. This PCR relied on a set of 60 Vbeta primers and 13 Jbeta primers. Some clones are missing from TCRdb's copy, which holds only in-frame ones; the method was immunoSEQ multiplex PCR. The sample carries 100,000 to 120,000 clones, under 85% recorded once. Sequencing was carried out using PBMCs. The receptors were sampled from a man aged 25-45 years in good health and CMV-seronegative.

The V call is TRBV4-3, the J call TRBJ2-1; 11 bases line up with TRBD1. Looked up from germline, CDR1 is LGHNA and CDR2 is YSLEER. The CDR3 has 20 amino acids. J lost 4 bases, V lost 1 base, and 15 bases had no gene match. This CDR3 is CASSQVYRTGGLGGYNEQFF. CDR3 nucleotides: TGCGCCAGCAGCCAAGTTTACCGGACAGGGGGCCTGGGGGGTTACAATGAGCAGTTCTTC.

This rearrangement joins TRBV5-4 to TRBJ1-5; D is undetermined. Trimming shortened V by 4 bases and J by 7 bases, and 12 bases separated the two germline ends. The length of the CDR3 is 13 residues. CDR1 and CDR2 (germline): SGHNT, YYREEE (reference sequence). The CDR3 DNA is TGTGCCAGCAGCCGAGAGGGAGTCCAGCCCCAGCATTTT. This codes for CASSREGVQPQHF.

This clone showed up just a few times. The rearrangement joins TRBV28 to TRBJ2-2; TRBD1 aligns across 9 bases. This CDR3 has 13 amino acids. The germline V gene has CDR1 MDHEN and CDR2 SYDVKM. V shed 6 bases, J shed 6 bases, and the junction held 2 bases outside the gene matches. CDR3 residues: CASRGQGPGELFF. The CDR3 DNA sequence: TGTGCCAGCAGGGGACAGGGACCCGGGGAGCTGTTTTTT. The full variable domain, completed using reference TRBV28 and TRBJ2-2, is DVKVTQSSRYLVKRTGEKVFLECVQDMDHENMFWYRQDPGLGLRLIYFSYDVKMKEKGDIPEGYSVSREKKERFSLILESASTNQTSMYLCASRGQGPGELFFGEGSRLTVL.

The chain combines TRBV6-5 with TRBJ1-4; TRBD1 matches 7 bases. Germline V gene data show CDR1 as MNHEY and CDR2 as SVGAGI. The CDR3 has 14 residues. J lost 7 bases, V lost 6 bases, and 8 bases had no gene match. CDR3 amino acids: CASREDRATEKLFF. For the CDR3, the DNA is TGTGCCAGCAGAGAAGACAGGGCGACTGAAAAACTGTTTTTT.

Only one count was recorded for this clone. The chain joins TRBV12-5 to TRBJ2-3; the D gene is possibly TRBD2 (5 bases). CDR1 is LGHNT, CDR2 FRNRAP, per germline. V was cut by 1 base and J by 2 bases, with 10 bases left in between. CDR3 size: 15 residues. CDR3 amino acids: CASGLDTGVTDTQYF. In DNA form, the CDR3 reads TGTGCTAGTGGTTTGGACACCGGGGTCACAGATACGCAGTATTTT.

Only one count was recorded for this clone. V gene TRBV6-5 combines with J gene TRBJ1-1; TRBD1 is a possible D gene (5 bases). The germline CDR1 and CDR2 sequences are MNHEY and SVGAGI. CDR3 length: 13 residues. Trimming took off 6 bases at V and 5 bases at J, with 13 bases between the two ends. The CDR3 DNA reads as TGTGCCAGCAGCCAGGGCAGATGGACTGAAGCTTTCTTT. It yields the protein CASSQGRWTEAFF.

The chain recombines TRBV11-3 with TRBJ1-1; the D is unclear. CDR3 length equals 15 residues. The germline CDR1 and CDR2 sequences are SGHNT and YENEEA. V dropped 3 bases and J dropped 1 base, with 12 bases sitting between them. CDR3 DNA sequence: TGTGCCAGCAGCTTCTCCTCACGGGGGAACACTGAAGCTTTCTTT. It specifies CASSFSSRGNTEAFF.

The chain uses TRBV11-2 and TRBJ1-5; D might be TRBD1 (5 bases). The CDR3 runs 14 residues. The V gene lost 2 bases and the J gene lost 6 bases, with 11 bases spanning the gap. Germline V gene lookup returns CDR1 SGHAT and CDR2 FQNNGV. The CDR3 bases are TGTGCCAGCAGCTTATCAGGGATCGGTCAGCCCCAGCATTTT. It yields the protein CASSLSGIGQPQHF.

The rearrangement joins TRBV5-1 to TRBJ1-1; the D is unclear. CDR1 and CDR2 from the germline V gene are SGHRS and YFSETQ. There are 14 residues in the CDR3. V lost 5 bases and J 4 bases, leaving 15 bases between the germline ends. The CDR3 region has the DNA TGCGCCAGCAGTCCGTCGGAAGGAGGCACTGAAGCTTTCTTT. As protein: CASSPSEGGTEAFF.

The CDR3 coding sequence is TGTGCCAGCAGCTTGTTTACAGGGGGTAGCAATCAGCCCCAGCATTTT. Protein product: CASSLFTGGSNQPQHF. J is TRBJ1-5 and V is TRBV5-5; TRBD1 aligns across 8 bases. CDR1 SGHKS and CDR2 YYEKEE come from the germline V gene (reference sequence). J lost 0 bases, V lost 1 base, and 3 bases had no gene match. CDR3 size: 16 residues.

This chain joins TRBV5-4 and TRBJ2-5; 11 nucleotides agree with TRBD1. The CDR3 spans 15 residues. J lost 5 bases, V lost 0 bases, and 3 bases had no gene match. Germline assignment: CDR1 SGHNT and CDR2 YYREEE (reference sequence). CDR3 nucleotides: TGTGCCAGCAGCTTGGGGACAGGGGGCCGGGAGACCCAGTACTTC. Translation: CASSLGTGGRETQYF.

The chain is built from TRBV30 and TRBJ2-7; 7 bases are shared with TRBD1. Germline values: CDR1 GTSNPN, CDR2 SVGIG (reference sequence). With 1 base clipped from V and 4 bases from J, the junction kept 1 base outside the gene matches. The length of the CDR3 is 12 residues. DNA of the CDR3: TGTGCCTGGAGTGGACAGGGTTACGAGCAGTACTTC. Its protein is CAWSGQGYEQYF. Complete variable domain (other parts from reference TRBV30 and TRBJ2-7): SQTIHQWPATLVQPVGSPLSLECTVEGTSNPNLYWYRQAAGRGLQLLFYSVGIGQISSEVPQNLSASRPQDRQFILSSKKLLLSDSGFYLCAWSGQGYEQYFGPGTRLTVT.

The genes are TRBV18 and TRBJ1-1; 9 bases fit TRBD1. After removal of 3 bases from V and 1 base from J, the junction contained 3 bases not matched to a gene. This CDR3 is built from 15 residues. CDR1 and CDR2 from the germline V gene are KGHSH and LQKENI. The CDR3 DNA reads as TGTGCCAGCTCACCCGGGACAGGGTGGAACACTGAAGCTTTCTTT. Protein sequence: CASSPGTGWNTEAFF.

This sequence joins TRBV29-1 and TRBJ2-7, with 8 bases fitting TRBD1. Germline values: CDR1 SQVTM, CDR2 ANQGSEA. V lost 6 bases to trimming and J lost 4 bases; unmatched junction nucleotides: 11. This CDR3 contains 14 residues. Here the CDR3 reads CSVAPGTGDYEQYF. The CDR3 DNA reads TGCAGCGTCGCCCCCGGGACAGGCGATTACGAGCAGTACTTC.